This record covers a single TCR beta chain. V was cut by 6 bases and J by 0 bases, with 18 bases left in between. Germline CDR1 reads SEHNR; CDR2 reads FQNEAQ (reference sequence). The CDR3 spans 17 residues. Template switching introduced a universal primer site, and the cDNA bore unique molecular identifiers. TCRdb reprocessed the 5' RACE reads with MiXCR, giving one entry per CDR3 protein. The table lists roughly 720,000 distinct CDR3 sequences, about 20% of them singletons. This record belongs to a study of identical twins. These data also featured in a second study, about T cells expressing NK-cell markers. That report notes: Of eight sequenced donors, seven were HCMV-seropositive and one HCMV-seronegative.

This clonotype was obtained from a woman younger than 30 in good health. Sequenced sample: PBMCs. This chain links TRBV7-9 with TRBJ2-1; no reliable D call. In DNA form, the CDR3 reads TGTGCCAGCAGTATCCCACCCCGGGCGAGCTCCTACAATGAGCAGTTCTTC. Residues: CASSIPPRASSYNEQFF.